These T cell receptor beta chains were read from a single sample in a study of cytomegalovirus exposure and HLA in healthy donors. Sequenced by immunoSEQ multiplex PCR; TCRdb stores in-frame clones only, minus some. The table lists some 140,000 clones, roughly 80% of them singletons. Sequencing used PBMCs. These TCRs come from a woman in her 50s in good health and CMV-seropositive. CDR3s include the opening cysteine and the closing phenylalanine or tryptophan. Each record gives: J gene, V gene, clone size, D gene, CDR3 DNA, CDR3 protein. The D gene is left open where the match is weak. Not every row has a clone size; where given, it reads once, few, many or a size class.

TRBJ2-3,TRBV4-2,.,TRBD2,TGTGCCAGCAGCGCGGTCAATAGCGGGGGGTACACAGATACGCAGTATTTT,CASSAVNSGGYTDTQYF
TRBJ2-6,TRBV12-5,.,.,TGTGCTAGTGGCCCATCTGGGGCCAACGTCCTGACTTTC,CASGPSGANVLTF
TRBJ2-5,TRBV30,.,TRBD2,TGTGCCTGGAGTCGACTAGCGGGGAGAGAGACCCAGTACTTC,CAWSRLAGRETQYF
TRBJ1-1,TRBV9,.,TRBD1,TGTGCCAGCAGCGTAGGCCACAGGGGGAACACTGAAGCTTTCTTT,CASSVGHRGNTEAFF
TRBJ2-2,TRBV11-2,.,TRBD1,TGTGCCAGCAGCTTATTGGGGCAGGGGGTCGGGGAGCTGTTTTTT,CASSLLGQGVGELFF
TRBJ2-1,TRBV19,.,TRBD2,TGTGCCAGTAGTGCTCGGGGGGGATCCTACAATGAGCAGTTCTTC,CASSARGGSYNEQFF
TRBJ1-2,TRBV28,.,TRBD1,TGTGCCAGCAGTAAACAGGGGGCGGAGGGCTACACCTTC,CASSKQGAEGYTF
TRBJ2-5,TRBV18,few,.,TGTGCCAGCAGGGGAGGCGAGACCCAGTACTTC,CASRGGETQYF
TRBJ2-7,TRBV27,.,TRBD1,TGTGCCAGCAGTTTTGGACAGGGGGACGAGCAGTACTTC,CASSFGQGDEQYF
TRBJ2-5,TRBV6-5,.,.,TGTGCCAGCAGCCGCTCGCGGGGCCAAGAGACCCAGTACTTC,CASSRSRGQETQYF
TRBJ1-3,TRBV7-2,.,.,TGTGCCAGCAGCCCTGGTATAGTCGGAAACACCATATATTTT,CASSPGIVGNTIYF
TRBJ2-7,TRBV5-6,.,TRBD1,TGTGCCAGCAGGGGGACAGGCGAACCGGTCCACGAGCAGTACTTC,CASRGTGEPVHEQYF
TRBJ1-6,TRBV19,.,.,TGTGCCAGTAGCCAAACCGGGACAACCAATTCACCCCTCCACTTT,CASSQTGTTNSPLHF
TRBJ2-5,TRBV7-9,.,TRBD1,TGTGCCAGCAGCTTAGTGGGACAGGGTGATGAAGAGACCCAGTACTTC,CASSLVGQGDEETQYF
TRBJ2-3,TRBV7-9,.,.,TGTGCCAGCAGCTTAGCGGGTGGAGTACCGAGCACAGATACGCAGTATTTT,CASSLAGGVPSTDTQYF
TRBJ1-2,TRBV5-6,.,.,TGTGCCAGCAGCGGACTTACGAGGGGGTTTGCGGATGGCTACACCTTC,CASSGLTRGFADGYTF
TRBJ1-6,TRBV2,once,TRBD1,TGTGCCAGCGGGGGACAGGGGGTGCCCTATAATTCACCCCTCCACTTT,CASGGQGVPYNSPLHF
TRBJ1-2,TRBV5-4,.,TRBD1,TGTGCCAGCAGCTCGGGGACAGGGAGGTTCAACTATGGCTACACCTTC,CASSSGTGRFNYGYTF
TRBJ2-7,TRBV7-9,.,.,TGTGCCAGCAGCAAGGAGGACAGTGGCTACGAGCAGTACTTC,CASSKEDSGYEQYF
TRBJ1-2,TRBV10-3,.,TRBD1,TGTGCCATCAGTGTCTCGGGACAGGGAGGGAACTATGGCTACACCTTC,CAISVSGQGGNYGYTF
TRBJ2-5,TRBV14,.,TRBD1,TGTGCCAGCAGCCCCATCCGGACAGGACAAGAGACCCAGTACTTC,CASSPIRTGQETQYF
TRBJ1-4,TRBV18,.,.,TGTGCCAGCTCACCAGAGTATGCAACTAATGAAAAACTGTTTTTT,CASSPEYATNEKLFF
TRBJ1-2,TRBV9,.,.,TGTGCCAGCAGCGAGAGGCCATTTTCTGTCTATGGCTACACCTTC,CASSERPFSVYGYTF
TRBJ2-1,TRBV5-6,.,TRBD2,TGTGCCAGCAGCTTGGCCCTACTAGCGGGGGGGCTGGGGGATGAGCAGTTCTTC,CASSLALLAGGLGDEQFF
TRBJ2-7,TRBV30,.,TRBD1,TGTGCCTGGAGTGGGGGACAGGGCCGGTCCTACGAGCAGTACTTC,CAWSGGQGRSYEQYF
TRBJ1-2,TRBV19,.,TRBD1,TGTGCCAGTAGTATAGACCAGACAGGGTACTATGGCTACACCTTC,CASSIDQTGYYGYTF
TRBJ2-5,TRBV5-1,.,TRBD1,TGCGCCAGCAGCTACGACAGGGGGGGGGAGACCCAGTACTTC,CASSYDRGGETQYF
TRBJ2-5,TRBV5-6,.,.,TGTGCCAGCAGCAGTATGACAGCTCAAGAGACCCAGTACTTC,CASSSMTAQETQYF
TRBJ1-1,TRBV18,.,TRBD1,TGTGCCAGCTCACCTATACCGGGACAGGCCTTCTCTGAAGCTTTCTTT,CASSPIPGQAFSEAFF
TRBJ2-3,TRBV4-1,.,.,TGCGCCAGCAGCCAAGAGATAGGATTAGCGGCAGATACGCAGTATTTT,CASSQEIGLAADTQYF
TRBJ2-2,TRBV15,.,TRBD2,TGTGCCACCAGCAGAGAAATGGTAGCGGGGGTGGGGGAGCTGTTTTTT,CATSREMVAGVGELFF
TRBJ1-5,TRBV25-1,.,.,TGTGCCAGCAGTGCTACAGGCTATAGCAATCAGCCCCAGCATTTT,CASSATGYSNQPQHF
TRBJ2-7,TRBV11-2,.,TRBD2,TGTGCCAGCAGCTCTCTGCGGGGGGTCACCTACGAGCAGTACTTC,CASSSLRGVTYEQYF
TRBJ1-6,TRBV6-5,.,TRBD1,TGTGCCAGCACCCTAACAGGACAGGGGGGTTCACCCCTCCACTTT,CASTLTGQGGSPLHF
TRBJ2-7,TRBV2,once,.,TGTGCCAGCTGCAGGGGCTCCTACGAGCAGTACTTC,CASCRGSYEQYF
TRBJ1-4,TRBV4-1,.,TRBD1,TGCGCCAGCAGCCAAGATTTGCTCGCATCGGACAGGGGGAATGAAAAACTGTTTTTT,CASSQDLLASDRGNEKLFF
TRBJ1-2,TRBV28,.,TRBD1,TGTGCCAGCAACATCCGGGACAGGGGTTTATCTGGCTACACCTTC,CASNIRDRGLSGYTF